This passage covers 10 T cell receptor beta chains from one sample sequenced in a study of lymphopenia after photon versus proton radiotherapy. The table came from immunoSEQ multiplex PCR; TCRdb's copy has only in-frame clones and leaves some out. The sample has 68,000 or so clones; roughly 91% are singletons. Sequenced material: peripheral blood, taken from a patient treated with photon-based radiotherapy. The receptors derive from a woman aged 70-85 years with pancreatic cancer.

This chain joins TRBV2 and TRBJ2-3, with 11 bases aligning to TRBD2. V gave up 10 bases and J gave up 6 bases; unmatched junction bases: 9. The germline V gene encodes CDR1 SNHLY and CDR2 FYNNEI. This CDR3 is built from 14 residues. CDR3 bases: TGTGCCACCATAGCGGGAGGGTCCAAGGATACGCAGTATTTT. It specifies CATIAGGSKDTQYF.

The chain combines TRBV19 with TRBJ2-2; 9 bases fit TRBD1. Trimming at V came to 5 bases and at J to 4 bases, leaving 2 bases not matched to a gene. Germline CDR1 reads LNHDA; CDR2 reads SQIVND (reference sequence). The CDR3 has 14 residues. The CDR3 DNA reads TGTGCCAGTAGTGGGACAGGGAGCACCGGGGAGCTGTTTTTT. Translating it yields CASSGTGSTGELFF.

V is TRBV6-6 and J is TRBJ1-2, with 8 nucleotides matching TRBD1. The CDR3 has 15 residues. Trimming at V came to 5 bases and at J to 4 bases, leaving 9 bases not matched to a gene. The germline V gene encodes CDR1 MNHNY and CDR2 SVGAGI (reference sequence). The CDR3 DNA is TGTGCCAGCAGTCACCAGGGGGCCCGCGGCTATGGCTACACCTTC. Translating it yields CASSHQGARGYGYTF.

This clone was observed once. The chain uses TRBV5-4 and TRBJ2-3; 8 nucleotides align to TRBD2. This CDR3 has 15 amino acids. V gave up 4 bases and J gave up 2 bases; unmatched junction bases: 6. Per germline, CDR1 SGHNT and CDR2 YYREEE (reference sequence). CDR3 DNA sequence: TGTGCCAGCAGCCCCACTAGCGGAAACACAGATACGCAGTATTTT. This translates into CASSPTSGNTDTQYF.

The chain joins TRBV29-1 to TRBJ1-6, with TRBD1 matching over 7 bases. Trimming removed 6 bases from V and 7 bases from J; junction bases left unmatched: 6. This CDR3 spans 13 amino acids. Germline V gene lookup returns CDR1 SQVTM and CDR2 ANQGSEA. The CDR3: CSVGDSPNSPLHF. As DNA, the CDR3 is TGCAGCGTGGGGGACAGCCCCAATTCACCCCTCCACTTT.

CDR3 loop: CASSGGSSGETQYF. The CDR3 DNA sequence: TGTGCCAGCAGCGGGGGGAGTTCGGGAGAGACCCAGTACTTC. V is TRBV7-2 and J is TRBJ2-5, with a weak D call TRBD2 (6 bases). The germline gives CDR1 SGHTA, CDR2 FQGNSA. This CDR3 is built from 14 residues. Deletions cut 5 bases from V and 4 bases from J, with 14 bases between. The whole variable domain, filled in from reference TRBV7-2 and TRBJ2-5, reads GAGVSQSPSNKVTEKGKDVELRCDPISGHTALYWYRQSLGQGLEFLIYFQGNSAPDKSGLPSDRFSAERTGGSVSTLTIQRTQQEDSAVYLCASSGGSSGETQYFGPGTRLLVL.

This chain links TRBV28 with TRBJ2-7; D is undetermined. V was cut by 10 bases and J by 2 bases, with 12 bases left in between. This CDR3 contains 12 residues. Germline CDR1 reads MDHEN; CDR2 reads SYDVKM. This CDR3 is CATQLGTYEQYF. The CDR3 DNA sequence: TGTGCCACCCAATTGGGCACCTACGAGCAGTACTTC.

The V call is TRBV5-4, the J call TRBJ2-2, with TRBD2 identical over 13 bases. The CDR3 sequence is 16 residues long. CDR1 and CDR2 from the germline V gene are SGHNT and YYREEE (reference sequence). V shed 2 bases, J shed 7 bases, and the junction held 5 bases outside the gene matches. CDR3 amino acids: CASSFGLAGDLGELFF. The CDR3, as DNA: TGTGCCAGCAGCTTTGGACTAGCGGGAGATCTCGGGGAGCTGTTTTTT.

CDR3 residues: CASSRDSNQPQHF. The CDR3 region has the DNA TGTGCCAGCAGCCGGGACAGCAATCAGCCCCAGCATTTT. The chain joins TRBV7-2 to TRBJ1-5, with D maybe TRBD1 (5 bases). The V gene's germline CDR1 is SGHTA and CDR2 FQGNSA. Trimming stripped 5 bases from V and 1 base from J, with 6 bases between. This CDR3 is built from 13 residues.

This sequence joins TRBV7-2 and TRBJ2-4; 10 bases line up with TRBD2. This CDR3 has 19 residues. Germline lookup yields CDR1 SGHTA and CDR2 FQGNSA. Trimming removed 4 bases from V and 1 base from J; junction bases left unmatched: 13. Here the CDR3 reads CASSSQVLAGVGAKNIQYF. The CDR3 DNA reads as TGTGCCAGCAGCTCCCAAGTTCTAGCGGGAGTTGGGGCCAAAAACATTCAGTACTTC.